This entry lists 10 T cell receptor beta chains sequenced from one sample in a study of PD-L1 blockade in urothelial cancer. Assay: immunoSEQ multiplex PCR; the TCRdb copy retains only in-frame clones and omits some. Among 35,000 or so clones, roughly 38% were seen once, and the ten largest hold around 8.9%. The starting material was tumor tissue, obtained before atezolizumab (anti-PD-L1) treatment. The receptors stem from a man in his fifties or sixties with urothelial cancer.

Only one count was recorded for this clone. The chain carries TRBV29-1 and TRBJ2-3, with D maybe TRBD1 (5 bases). The length of the CDR3 is 12 residues. Germline V gene data show CDR1 as SQVTM and CDR2 as ANQGSEA. V was shortened by 5 bases and J by 1 base, with 7 bases between the two germline ends. CDR3 in DNA: TGCAGCGTTCGCAGGGGCACAGATACGCAGTATTTT. It specifies CSVRRGTDTQYF.

The V call is TRBV19, the J call TRBJ1-1; D not certain. The V gene's germline CDR1 is LNHDA and CDR2 SQIVND (reference sequence). This CDR3 is 11 amino acids long. The V end was cut by 7 bases, the J end by 7 bases, with 10 bases between. The DNA of the CDR3 is TGTGCCAGTATTGGGTGGCTTGAAGCTTTCTTT. As protein: CASIGWLEAFF.

This clone was detected a few times. The V call is TRBV11-3, the J call TRBJ2-5, with TRBD2 as a possible D gene (6 bases). This CDR3 contains 15 residues. V was trimmed by 5 bases and J by 7 bases, leaving 20 bases between them. Germline V gives CDR1 SGHNT, CDR2 YENEEA. Here the CDR3 DNA reads TGTGCCAGCAGCCGGTCCGGGACTCCCGCCGCGACCCAGTACTTC. This translates into CASSRSGTPAATQYF.

By share of the sample, this clone is medium-sized (0.01 to 0.1%). The chain couples TRBV6-8 to TRBJ2-2; 10 bases fit TRBD2. Germline V lookup: CDR1 MNHGY, CDR2 SAAAGT. The V and J ends lost 6 bases and 4 bases, in that order; junction bases with no gene match: 17. The CDR3 length is 19 residues. As DNA, the CDR3 is TGTGCCAGCAGACGGGCTAGCGGGAGCTCGATTTCGGGCACCGGGGAGCTGTTTTTT. Protein product: CASRRASGSSISGTGELFF.

This rearrangement joins TRBV6-8 to TRBJ1-5, with D tentatively TRBD1 (6 bases). V was trimmed by 0 bases and J by 2 bases, leaving 14 bases between them. The CDR3 consists of 17 residues. CDR1 is MNHGY and CDR2 is SAAAGT in the germline V gene. CDR3 nucleotide sequence: TGTGCCAGCAGTTACTCGAAGTCAGGGGAACGCAATCAGCCCCAGCATTTT. As protein: CASSYSKSGERNQPQHF.

The chain employs TRBV9 and TRBJ1-1, with D uncertain. V lost 0 bases and J 1 base, leaving 10 bases between the germline ends. CDR3 length: 15 residues. The germline V gene has CDR1 SGDLS and CDR2 YYNGEE. The CDR3 loop is CASSVDELGNTEAFF. For the CDR3, the DNA is TGTGCCAGCAGCGTAGACGAGTTGGGGAACACTGAAGCTTTCTTT.

V is TRBV2 and J is TRBJ2-1; perhaps TRBD2 as D (5 bases). The germline V gene has CDR1 SNHLY and CDR2 FYNNEI. CDR3 length: 12 residues. The V gene lost 3 bases and the J gene lost 13 bases, with 13 bases spanning the gap. CDR3 residues: CASSDLREEQFF. CDR3 nucleotide sequence: TGTGCCAGCAGTGATCTCCGGGAAGAACAGTTCTTC.

The V gene is TRBV6-8, the J gene TRBJ1-5; perhaps TRBD1 as D (5 bases). Trimming shortened V by 2 bases and J by 4 bases, and 6 bases separated the two germline ends. The CDR3 extends over 13 amino acids. The germline V gene has CDR1 MNHGY and CDR2 SAAAGT. The DNA of the CDR3 is TGTGCCAGCAGTTACACAGGAAATCAGCCCCAGCATTTT. It encodes CASSYTGNQPQHF.

This clone was detected only a few times. The rearrangement joins TRBV6-8 to TRBJ1-5; 10 nucleotides agree with TRBD1. The CDR3 is 13 residues long. Germline V lookup: CDR1 MNHGY, CDR2 SAAAGT. The trim removed 10 bases at V and 7 bases at J, leaving 7 bases unmatched. CDR3 region: CAIGQGEFQPQHF. In DNA, the CDR3 is TGTGCCATCGGACAGGGGGAATTCCAGCCCCAGCATTTT.

In nucleotides, the CDR3 is TGTGCCAGCAGTGAAGCGCACGGGGGTCTAGCGACCCAGTACTTC. Its translation is CASSEAHGGLATQYF. The V and J genes are TRBV6-1 and TRBJ2-5, with D perhaps TRBD2 (6 bases). CDR1 and CDR2 from the germline V gene are MNHNS and SASEGT. Trimming stripped 0 bases from V and 7 bases from J, with 15 bases between. The CDR3 contains 15 residues.